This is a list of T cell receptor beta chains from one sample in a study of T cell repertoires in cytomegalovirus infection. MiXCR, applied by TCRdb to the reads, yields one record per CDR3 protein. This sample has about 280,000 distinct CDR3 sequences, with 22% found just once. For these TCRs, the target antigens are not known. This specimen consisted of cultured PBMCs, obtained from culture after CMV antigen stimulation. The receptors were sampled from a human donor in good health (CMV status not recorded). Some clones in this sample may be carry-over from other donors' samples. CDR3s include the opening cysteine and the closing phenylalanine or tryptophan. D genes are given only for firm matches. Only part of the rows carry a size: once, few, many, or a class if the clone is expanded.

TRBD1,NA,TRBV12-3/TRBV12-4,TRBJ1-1,CASSRQGLEAFF,TGTGCCAGCAGTCGACAGGGATTGGAAGCTTTCTTT
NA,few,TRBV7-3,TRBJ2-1,CASSPSSGISYNEQFF,TGTGCCAGCAGTCCCAGTAGCGGAATCTCCTACAATGAGCAGTTCTTC
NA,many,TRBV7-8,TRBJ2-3,CASSLITWVSTDTQYF,TGTGCCAGCAGCTTGATTACGTGGGTTAGCACAGATACGCAGTATTTT
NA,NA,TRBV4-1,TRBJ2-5,CASSQGGTVKETQYF,TGTGCCAGCAGCCAAGGGGGGACAGTCAAAGAGACCCAGTACTTC
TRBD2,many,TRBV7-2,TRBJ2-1,CASSPGLAGVRNEQFF,TGTGCCAGCAGCCCCGGACTAGCGGGAGTAAGAAATGAGCAGTTCTTC
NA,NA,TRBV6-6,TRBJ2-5,CASTWDGGAAQYF,TGTGCCAGCACCTGGGACGGAGGAGCGGCCCAGTACTTC
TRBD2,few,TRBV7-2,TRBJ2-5,CASSFTGGGTQYF,TGTGCCAGCAGCTTTACGGGAGGAGGGACCCAGTACTTC
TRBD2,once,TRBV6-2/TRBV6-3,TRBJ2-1,CASSPVSGRTSYNEQFF,TGTGCCAGCAGTCCCGTTAGCGGGAGGACCTCCTACAATGAGCAGTTCTTC
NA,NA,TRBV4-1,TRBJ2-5,CASRKTGPETQYF,TGCGCCAGCAGAAAAACAGGGCCGGAGACCCAGTACTTC
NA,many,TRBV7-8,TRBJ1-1,CASSPGPGKMTEAFF,TGTGCCAGCAGCCCCGGTCCGGGGAAGATGACTGAAGCTTTCTTT
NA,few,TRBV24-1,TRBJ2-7,CATAGTFSYEQYF,TGTGCCACAGCCGGGACTTTCTCCTACGAGCAGTACTTC
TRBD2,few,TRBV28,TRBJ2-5,CASRGGPETQYF,TGTGCCAGCCGCGGGGGACCCGAGACCCAGTACTTC
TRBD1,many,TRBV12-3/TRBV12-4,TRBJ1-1,CASRSGDRSNTEAFF,TGTGCCAGCAGATCCGGGGACAGGAGCAACACTGAAGCTTTCTTT
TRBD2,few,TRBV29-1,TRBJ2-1,CSGVTGGWNEQFF,TGCAGCGGCGTTACCGGGGGGTGGAATGAGCAGTTCTTC
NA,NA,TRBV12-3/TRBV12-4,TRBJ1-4,CASSKTDSREKLFF,TGTGCCAGCAGTAAAACGGACAGTCGGGAAAAACTGTTTTTT
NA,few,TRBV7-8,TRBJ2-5,CASSLMAAQETQYF,TGTGCCAGCAGCTTAATGGCTGCGCAAGAGACCCAGTACTTC
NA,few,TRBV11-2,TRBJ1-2,CASSRSPENYGYTF,TGTGCCAGCAGCCGTTCCCCCGAGAACTATGGCTACACCTTC
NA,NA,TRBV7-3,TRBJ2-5,CASSSGQGRGTQYF,TGTGCCAGCAGCTCAGGTCAGGGCAGAGGGACCCAGTACTTC
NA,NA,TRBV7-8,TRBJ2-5,CASSLLWETQYF,TGTGCCAGCAGCCTCTTGTGGGAGACCCAGTACTTC
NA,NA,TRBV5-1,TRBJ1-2,CASSLMAGPNYGYTF,TGCGCCAGCAGCTTGATGGCAGGCCCTAACTATGGCTACACCTTC
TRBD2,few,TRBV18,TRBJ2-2,CASSGLAGTGELFF,TGTGCCAGCTCAGGACTAGCGGGCACCGGGGAGCTGTTTTTT
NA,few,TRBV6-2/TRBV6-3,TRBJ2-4,CASSTQTRGAFKNIQYF,TGTGCCAGCAGTACACAGACGAGGGGCGCATTTAAAAACATTCAGTACTTC
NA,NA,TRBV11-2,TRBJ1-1,CASSLPEAGMNTEAFF,TGTGCCAGCAGCTTACCCGAGGCAGGAATGAACACTGAAGCTTTCTTT
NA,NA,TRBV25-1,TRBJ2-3,CASGGLAKGDTQYF,TGTGCCAGCGGCGGGCTAGCAAAAGGAGATACGCAGTATTTT
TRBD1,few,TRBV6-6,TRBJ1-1,CASILTGGNSEAFF,TGTGCCAGCATCTTGACAGGGGGCAATTCTGAAGCTTTCTTT
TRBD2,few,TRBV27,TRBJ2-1,CASNGRTSGSSSYNEQFF,TGTGCCAGCAATGGACGAACTAGCGGGAGTTCCTCCTACAATGAGCAGTTCTTC
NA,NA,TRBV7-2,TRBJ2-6,CASTTSQVANVLTF,TGTGCCAGCACCACGTCACAGGTGGCCAACGTCCTGACTTTC
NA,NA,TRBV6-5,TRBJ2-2,CASSLQPNTGELFF,TGTGCCAGCAGTTTACAGCCTAACACCGGGGAGCTGTTTTTT
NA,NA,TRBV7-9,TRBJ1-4,CASSFLERTYEKLFF,TGTGCCAGCAGCTTTCTCGAGAGAACATATGAAAAACTGTTTTTT
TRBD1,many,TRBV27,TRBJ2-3,CATSWTGGTDTQYF,TGTGCCACATCGTGGACAGGGGGCACAGATACGCAGTATTTT